A selection of T cell receptor beta chains follows, all from one sample in a study of cytomegalovirus exposure and HLA in healthy donors. Repertoires were generated with immunoSEQ multiplex PCR, while TCRdb's copy carries only in-frame clones and drops some. The sample records roughly 200,000 clones, around 80% being singletons. The sample taken for sequencing was PBMCs. Receptor source: a woman in her sixties in good health and CMV-seropositive. Each CDR3 is given with its conserved first and last residue. Fields, in order: J gene, V gene, clone size, D gene, CDR3 DNA, CDR3 protein. D genes are given only for firm matches. Some rows mark clone size as missing; the rest say once, few, many or name a class of expanded clone.

>TRBJ1-5|TRBV7-2|-|TRBD1
TGTGCCAGCAGCCAAAGGACAGGAGGTAATCAGCCCCAGCATTTT
CASSQRTGGNQPQHF
>TRBJ2-7|TRBV5-1|-|TRBD1
TGCGCCAGCAGCTTGGGGGACAGGGTCGAGCAGTACTTC
CASSLGDRVEQYF
>TRBJ2-7|TRBV18|-|TRBD1
TGTGCCAGCTCATCCGGACAGGTTACCTACGAGCAGTACTTC
CASSSGQVTYEQYF
>TRBJ2-7|TRBV28|-|-
TGTGCCAGCAGTTTAAGCAGGGTCCCCCGCGAGCAGTACTTC
CASSLSRVPREQYF
>TRBJ1-1|TRBV7-2|-|-
TGTGCCAGCAGCTTGGTGGGAGGGGGGAACACTGAAGCTTTCTTT
CASSLVGGGNTEAFF
>TRBJ2-2|TRBV28|-|TRBD2
TGTGCCAGCAGTCAGTACACTAGCGGGAGGTTACACACCGGGGAGCTGTTTTTT
CASSQYTSGRLHTGELFF
>TRBJ1-5|TRBV18|-|-
TGTGCCAGCTCACCGAGAGACGGTGGAGGGAATCAGCCCCAGCATTTT
CASSPRDGGGNQPQHF
>TRBJ1-4|TRBV7-2|-|-
TGTGCCAGCAGTTTCGACAGGTCCTTAGGGGAACTGTTTTTT
CASSFDRSLGELFF
>TRBJ1-4|TRBV19|-|-
TGTGCCAGTAGTATGGGCAGGGAGGGCGAAAAACTGTTTTTT
CASSMGREGEKLFF
>TRBJ2-7|TRBV5-4|once|TRBD2
TGTGCCAGCAGCCCCGCCGGGACTAGCGCCTACGAGCAGTACTTC
CASSPAGTSAYEQYF
>TRBJ2-3|TRBV10-3|-|-
TGTGCCATCAGTGAGTTCACAGAGTCTAGCACAGATACGCAGTATTTT
CAISEFTESSTDTQYF
>TRBJ2-1|TRBV19|-|TRBD1
TGTGCCAGTAGTACTCGGACAGGTCTCGGTGAGCAGTTCTTC
CASSTRTGLGEQFF
>TRBJ2-2|TRBV13|-|-
TGTGCCAGCAGCTTAGAGGCGGCTACGAGCACCGGGGAGCTGTTTTTT
CASSLEAATSTGELFF
>TRBJ1-2|TRBV28|-|-
TGTGCCAGCAGTTTCAGACTGGACTATGGCTACACCTTC
CASSFRLDYGYTF
>TRBJ2-2|TRBV7-9|-|-
TGTGCCAGCAGCTTAGCGGGCAGGGCGTCCGGGGAGCTGTTTTTT
CASSLAGRASGELFF
>TRBJ1-5|TRBV5-5|-|-
TGTGCCAGCAGCTTGCAAGAGAATCAGCCCCAGCATTTT
CASSLQENQPQHF
>TRBJ1-1|TRBV7-3|-|-
TGTGCCAGCAGCTCCAAACCAGGGAGGGAGGAAGCTTTCTTT
CASSSKPGREEAFF
>TRBJ1-1|TRBV12-2|-|-
TGTGCAAGTCGCCACAAGGGGCTGCTAAGGATGAACACTGAAGCTTTCTTT
CASRHKGLLRMNTEAFF
>TRBJ1-4|TRBV25-1|-|TRBD1
TGTGCCAGCAGGCGGGACAGGGATGATGAAAAACTGTTTTTT
CASRRDRDDEKLFF
>TRBJ1-2|TRBV10-3|few|-
TGTGCCATCAGTGACAGGGAAGGTTATGGCTACACCTTC
CAISDREGYGYTF
>TRBJ2-7|TRBV10-3|-|TRBD2
TGTGCCATCAAGGGACTAGCGGGAGACAACGAGCAGTACTTC
CAIKGLAGDNEQYF
>TRBJ1-6|TRBV5-8|few|TRBD1
TGTGCCAGCAAGAGACAGGGCTCCTATAATTCACCCCTCCACTTT
CASKRQGSYNSPLHF
>TRBJ1-5|TRBV21-1|-|-
TGTGCCACCCTACGAGGGGGACAGCCCCAGCATTTT
CATLRGGQPQHF
>TRBJ2-1|TRBV7-2|-|TRBD2
TGTGCCAGCAGCTTAGGAATGGGACTAGCTTCATGGGAGCAGTTCTTC
CASSLGMGLASWEQFF
>TRBJ1-1|TRBV30|-|-
TGTGCCTCGGAGAGGGGGAGTGGAGCTTTCTTT
CASERGSGAFF
>TRBJ1-1|TRBV5-6|-|TRBD1
TGTGCCAGCATCCCGACAGGGGGCACTGAAGCTTTCTTT
CASIPTGGTEAFF